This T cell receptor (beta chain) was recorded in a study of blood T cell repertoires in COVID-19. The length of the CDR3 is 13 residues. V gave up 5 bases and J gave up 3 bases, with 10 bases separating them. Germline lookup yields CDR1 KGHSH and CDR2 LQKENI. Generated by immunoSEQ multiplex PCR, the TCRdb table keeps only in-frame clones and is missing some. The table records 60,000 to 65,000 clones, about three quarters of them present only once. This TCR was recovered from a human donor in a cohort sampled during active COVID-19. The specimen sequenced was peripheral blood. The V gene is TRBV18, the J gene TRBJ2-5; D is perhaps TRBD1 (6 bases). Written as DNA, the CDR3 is TGTGCCAGCTCATCGGGACACAAAGAGACCCAGTACTTC. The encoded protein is CASSSGHKETQYF. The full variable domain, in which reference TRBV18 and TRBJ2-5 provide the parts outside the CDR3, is NAGVMQNPRHLVRRRGQEARLRCSPMKGHSHVYWYRQLPEEGLKFMVYLQKENIIDESGMPKERFSAEFPKEGPSILRIQQVVRGDSAAYFCASSSGHKETQYFGPGTRLLVL.